This T cell receptor beta chain is from a study of T cells in Graves' hyperthyroidism and ophthalmopathy (dated by TCRdb to about 2019). About the investigation overall: Peripheral blood samples were taken at initial diagnosis, before any treatment was given. A discovery cohort of 95 to 100 patients, approximately 45 with Graves' ophthalmopathy and about 60 with stable Graves' hyperthyroidism, was used to find distinguishing TCR V-J signatures. Whether ophthalmopathy could be predicted prospectively was tested in an independent validation cohort made up of roughly 20 hyperthyroidism patients plus 17 patients who later progressed to ophthalmopathy. The 90 to 100 discovery patients were randomly divided into training and test sets at a 7:3 ratio. In about six Graves' hyperthyroidism patients, the study also compared T-cell repertoires from thyroid tissue with T-cell repertoires from blood. Once sampling was done, hyperthyroidism patients were given methimazole at a starting dose of 30 mg daily, whereas ophthalmopathy patients were given high-dose intravenous methylprednisolone. TCR Vbeta CDR3 sequencing of 120 to 150 peripheral blood samples (under 45 ophthalmopathy, roughly 74 hyperthyroidism and around 17 progressor patients) is reported in the paper.

General findings and caveats noted by the study authors: No statistical method was used to set the sample size in advance, and investigators knew the group allocation. Blood samples also contained most of the expanded thyroid clonotypes (frequency above 0.001), which suggests that blood repertoires may reflect thyroid immune responses. In validation, the model predicted progression to ophthalmopathy with 55% to 71% sensitivity and roughly 72% specificity, a median of 6.5 months before onset. A 13 V-J signature model separated ophthalmopathy from stable hyperthyroidism, with over 85% sensitivity and 81.08% specificity in cross-validation and 80%/75% in testing.

TCR beta CDR3 regions were amplified from RNA transcripts. The first round of RT-PCR for the TCR CDR3 was performed with the HTBI primer set and the Qiagen OneStep RT-PCR kit. Libraries were constructed in a second round of multiplex PCR, after which size selection and purification were performed. Paired-end sequencing of the libraries was performed with 100 bp reads on an Illumina HiSeq2000. Turning to the authors' computational methods: SOAPnuke was used to process the raw data, with reads discarded if the reads contained adapters or uncalled bases, had a mean Phred below 15, or lacked an exact constant-primer or identifier match. High-quality paired reads were merged using COPE v1.2.5, and each unique nucleotide sequence was defined as a clonotype. MiTCR v1.1 was used to align clonotypes to the IMGT TRBV, TRBD and TRBJ reference segments. Analysis was restricted to V-J combinations with a frequency above 0.0001, which covered about 99% of repertoires. A TCS score was defined as the ratio of F50 (clonal expansion) to E x V (chaos), with BLOSUM62-based TCRdist applied between CDR3 peptides within each V-J. Welch's t-statistics and random forest reduced several hundred V-J features to 13, which were used in a naive Bayes classifier (R e1071). TCRdb passed the public sequencing reads through fastp at Q25 and MiXCR, retaining productive beta sequences. Duplicate CDR3 protein sequences are folded into a single record with the most common DNA and genes. The V and J calls come from TCRdb's annotation, not from the publication. This sample has around 500,000 distinct CDR3 sequences in its table, and 11% to 15% of those were observed once. The biggest ten clones account for over 11% of the sample.

Many counts were recorded for this clonotype. Its antigen is currently not known. It has no much larger one-base neighbor in the sample; base qualities were not kept. A patient counted as having stable Graves' hyperthyroidism if no progression to ophthalmopathy occurred over 18 months of follow-up. Hyperthyroidism patients were newly diagnosed, had a disease duration of under 2 months, and were aged 18 to 65 years. The study excluded patients with uncontrolled infections, other autoimmune diseases, pregnancy or lactation. Diagnoses relied on clinical symptoms, serum thyroxine and TRAb, thyroid ultrasound and orbital computed tomography. PBMCs were isolated from approximately 10 ml of fresh peripheral blood by Ficoll-Paque density gradient centrifugation. Total RNA was extracted with Trizol reagent, and quality was checked on an Agilent 2100 Bioanalyzer. Sequenced sample: blood. This TCR came from a woman aged 40 to 50 with Graves' hyperthyroidism.

The encoded CDR3 is CASRLWGGADTGELFF. The nucleotide sequence is TGTGCCAGCAGACTTTGGGGCGGAGCCGACACCGGGGAGCTGTTTTTT. This chain is built from TRBV28 and TRBJ2-2; the D region possibly corresponds to TRBD1 (5 bases align). V and J lose 6 bases and 3 bases, and a span of 17 bases separates them. From the germline V gene, CDR1 is MDHEN and CDR2 is SYDVKM. The CDR3 spans 16 residues, from the cysteine through the phenylalanine. The only DNA kept is the CDR3, 48 bases in frame from the first base.